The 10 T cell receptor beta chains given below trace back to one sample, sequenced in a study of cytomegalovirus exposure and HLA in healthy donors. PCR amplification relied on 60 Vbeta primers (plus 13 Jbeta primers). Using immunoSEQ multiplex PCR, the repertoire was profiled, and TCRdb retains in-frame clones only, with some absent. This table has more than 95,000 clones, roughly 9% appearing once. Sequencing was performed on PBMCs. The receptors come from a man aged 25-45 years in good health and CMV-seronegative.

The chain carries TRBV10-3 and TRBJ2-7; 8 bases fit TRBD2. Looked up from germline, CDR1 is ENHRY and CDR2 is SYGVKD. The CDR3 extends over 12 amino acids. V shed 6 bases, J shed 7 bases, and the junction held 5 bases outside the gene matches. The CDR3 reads CAIRGAGDEQYF. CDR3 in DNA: TGTGCCATCAGGGGAGCGGGAGATGAGCAGTACTTC.

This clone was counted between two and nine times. CDR3: CASSLGGQGTGELFF. In DNA, the CDR3 is TGTGCCAGCAGCTTAGGGGGACAGGGGACCGGGGAGCTGTTTTTT. The rearrangement links TRBV7-6 to TRBJ2-2; 10 bases are shared with TRBD1. V shed 1 base, J shed 5 bases, and the junction held 1 base outside the gene matches. The CDR3 is made up of 15 amino acids. From germline, CDR1 is SGHVS and CDR2 FNYEAQ.

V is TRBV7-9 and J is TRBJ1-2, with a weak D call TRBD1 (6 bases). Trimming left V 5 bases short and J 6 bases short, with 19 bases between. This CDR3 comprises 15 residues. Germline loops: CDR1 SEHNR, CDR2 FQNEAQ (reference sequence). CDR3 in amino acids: CASSREQGNRDGYTF. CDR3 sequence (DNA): TGTGCCAGCAGCAGAGAACAGGGTAATAGGGATGGCTACACCTTC.

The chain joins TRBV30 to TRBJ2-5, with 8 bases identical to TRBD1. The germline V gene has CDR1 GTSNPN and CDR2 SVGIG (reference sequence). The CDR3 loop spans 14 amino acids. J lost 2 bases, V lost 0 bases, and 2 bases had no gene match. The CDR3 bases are TGTGCCTGGAGTGTTGGGACAGGACAAGAGACCCAGTACTTC. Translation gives CAWSVGTGQETQYF.

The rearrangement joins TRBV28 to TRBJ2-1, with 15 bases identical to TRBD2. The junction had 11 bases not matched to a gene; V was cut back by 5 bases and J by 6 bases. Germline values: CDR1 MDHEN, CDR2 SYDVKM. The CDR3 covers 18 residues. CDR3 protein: CASSGGGTSGRFGNEQFF. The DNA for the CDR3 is TGTGCCAGCAGTGGGGGCGGGACTAGCGGGAGGTTTGGCAATGAGCAGTTCTTC.

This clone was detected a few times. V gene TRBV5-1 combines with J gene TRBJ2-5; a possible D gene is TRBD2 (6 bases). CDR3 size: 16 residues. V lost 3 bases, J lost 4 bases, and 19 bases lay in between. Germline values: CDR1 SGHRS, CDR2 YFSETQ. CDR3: CASSSDPGTGGETQYF. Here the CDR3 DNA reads TGCGCCAGCAGCTCGGACCCCGGTACCGGGGGAGAGACCCAGTACTTC.

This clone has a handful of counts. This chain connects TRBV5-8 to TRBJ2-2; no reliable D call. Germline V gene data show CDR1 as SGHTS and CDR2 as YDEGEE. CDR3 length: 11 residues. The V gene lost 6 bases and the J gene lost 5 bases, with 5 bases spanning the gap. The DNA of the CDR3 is TGTGCCAGCACCCTTACCGGGGAGCTGTTTTTT. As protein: CASTLTGELFF.

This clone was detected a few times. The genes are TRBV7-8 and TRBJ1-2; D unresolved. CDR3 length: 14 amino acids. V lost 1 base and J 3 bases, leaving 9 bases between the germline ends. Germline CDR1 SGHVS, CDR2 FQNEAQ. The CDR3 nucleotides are TGTGCCAGCAGCTTAGTTGGAGTGGACTATGGCTACACCTTC. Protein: CASSLVGVDYGYTF.

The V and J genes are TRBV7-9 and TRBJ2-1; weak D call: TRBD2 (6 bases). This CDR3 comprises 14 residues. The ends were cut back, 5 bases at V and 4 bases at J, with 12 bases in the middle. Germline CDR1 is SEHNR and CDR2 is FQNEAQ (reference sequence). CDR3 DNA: TGTGCCAGCAGCCGAATTGGGACTTACAATGAGCAGTTCTTC. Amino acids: CASSRIGTYNEQFF.

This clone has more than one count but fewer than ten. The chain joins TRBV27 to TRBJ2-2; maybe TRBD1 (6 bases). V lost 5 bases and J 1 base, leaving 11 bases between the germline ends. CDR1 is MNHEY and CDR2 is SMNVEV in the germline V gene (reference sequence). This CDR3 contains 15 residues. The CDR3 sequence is CASSRGQRNTGELFF. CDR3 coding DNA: TGTGCCAGCAGTCGGGGACAAAGGAACACCGGGGAGCTGTTTTTT.